What follows are 31 T cell receptor beta chains derived from one specimen sequenced in a study of T cells in Graves' hyperthyroidism and ophthalmopathy. RNA transcripts gave rise to amplified TCR beta CDR3 regions. Researchers ran a first-round RT-PCR on the TCR CDR3 using the HTBI primer set. One entry per CDR3 protein results from TCRdb running MiXCR on the multiplex PCR reads. Of around 600,000 distinct CDR3 sequences in the sample, about 15% were seen once. The material sequenced was blood. The source of these receptors is a woman aged 30 to 39 with Graves' hyperthyroidism.

The gene calls are TRBV20-1 and TRBJ1-1; the D is unclear. The germline V and J ends were trimmed by 6 bases and 11 bases, with 10 bases remaining between them. CDR1 and CDR2 from the germline V gene are DFQATT and SNEGSKA (reference sequence). CDR3 length: 9 residues. CDR3 DNA sequence: TGCAGTGCCACCGACCAGGCTTTCTTT. Translating it yields CSATDQAFF.

Of note for this clonotype: A much larger clone differs from this one at a single base, so this may be a read error. This rearrangement joins TRBV3-1 to TRBJ2-3, with 7 bases identical to TRBD1. Germline CDR1 and CDR2: LGHDT and YNNKEL (reference sequence). The CDR3 totals 17 residues. This CDR3 reads CASSQATPDRSTGTQYF. DNA of the CDR3: TGTGCCAGCAGCCAAGCCACACCGGACAGGAGCACAGGTACGCAGTATTTT.

This clonotype has at least ten counts. The chain carries TRBV28 and TRBJ1-4; D remains ambiguous. Trimming stripped 6 bases from V and 0 bases from J, with 14 bases between. The CDR3 spans 16 residues. Germline CDR1 reads MDHEN; CDR2 reads SYDVKM. The CDR3 loop is CASRIYRETTNEKLFF. DNA of the CDR3: TGTGCCAGCAGAATATACAGAGAGACAACTAATGAAAAACTGTTTTTT. Full variable domain (remainder filled in from reference TRBV28 and TRBJ1-4): DVKVTQSSRYLVKRTGEKVFLECVQDMDHENMFWYRQDPGLGLRLIYFSYDVKMKEKGDIPEGYSVSREKKERFSLILESASTNQTSMYLCASRIYRETTNEKLFFGSGTQLSVL.

This clonotype was seen at least ten times. This chain uses TRBV27 with TRBJ1-6, with D unclear. The CDR3 has 18 residues. The V gene's germline CDR1 is MNHEY and CDR2 SMNVEV (reference sequence). Trimming pared 5 bases from V and 0 bases from J, leaving 17 bases between. CDR3 amino acids: CASSPLVRRSSYNSPLHF. CDR3 bases: TGTGCCAGCAGTCCCCTTGTACGGAGGAGCTCCTATAATTCACCCCTCCACTTT.

As for this clonotype: It may be a read error: a sequence one base away is much more abundant. The V and J genes are TRBV18 and TRBJ1-1, with 7 bases matching TRBD1. CDR1 and CDR2 (germline): KGHSH, LQKENI. This CDR3 is built from 13 residues. J was trimmed by 11 bases and V by 4 bases; bases with no gene match: 10. CDR3 sequence (DNA): TGTGCCAGCTCACTCAAGGGGGCCATGGCGGCTTTCTTT. Its protein product is CASSLKGAMAAFF.

This clonotype was observed many times. This rearrangement joins TRBV11-1 to TRBJ2-7, with 10 bases aligning to TRBD2. Losses at the gene ends were 5 bases for V and 1 base for J; bases not matched to a gene: 8. The CDR3 contains 16 residues. Looked up from germline, CDR1 is SGHAT and CDR2 is FQDESV (reference sequence). The CDR3 DNA reads TGTGCCAGCAGCCCAAGCGGGAGGGTACTTTCCTACGAGCAGTACTTC. Translation: CASSPSGRVLSYEQYF.

This clonotype was seen repeatedly, ten times or more. This sequence joins TRBV3-1 and TRBJ2-7; the D gene is possibly TRBD2 (5 bases). The germline CDR1 and CDR2 sequences are LGHDT and YNNKEL (reference sequence). The CDR3 has 12 amino acids. Trimming removed 3 bases at V and 6 bases at J, with 9 bases between. CDR3 DNA sequence: TGTGCCAGCAGCCAGAGCGGTAGCGAGCAGTACTTC. The encoded protein is CASSQSGSEQYF.

This clonotype has ten or more counts. The chain links TRBV3-1 to TRBJ2-4; no definite D call. The CDR3 covers 15 residues. Trimming removed 3 bases at V and 0 bases at J, with 9 bases between. From germline, CDR1 is LGHDT and CDR2 YNNKEL (reference sequence). DNA of the CDR3: TGTGCCAGCAGCCATACCCGGAAAGCCAAAAACATTCAGTACTTC. It yields the protein CASSHTRKAKNIQYF.

This clonotype has ten or more counts. The chain combines TRBV2 with TRBJ1-3; a possible D gene is TRBD1 (5 bases). The V gene's germline CDR1 is SNHLY and CDR2 FYNNEI. The CDR3 has 14 residues. V lost 7 bases to trimming and J lost 4 bases, with 14 bases between them. In nucleotides, the CDR3 is TGTGCCAGCACACGGGGCGACAGCGGAAACACCATATATTTT. Translating it yields CASTRGDSGNTIYF. Supplemented by reference TRBV2 and TRBJ1-3, the full variable domain reads EPEVTQTPSHQVTQMGQEVILRCVPISNHLYFYWYRQILGQKVEFLVSFYNNEISEKSEIFDDQFSVERPDGSNFTLKIRSTKLEDSAMYFCASTRGDSGNTIYFGEGSWLTVV.

This clonotype has a handful of counts. V usage is TRBV5-1 and J usage is TRBJ1-1, with D perhaps matching TRBD1 (6 bases). The CDR3 length is 12 residues. V was shortened by 4 bases and J by 8 bases, with 12 bases between the two germline ends. Per germline, CDR1 SGHRS and CDR2 YFSETQ. The CDR3 region has the DNA TGCGCCAGCAGCCAACAGGGAGCCGAAGCTTTCTTT. Translated, it gives CASSQQGAEAFF.

The J gene is TRBJ2-1, the V gene TRBV28, with 11 bases lining up with TRBD2. Germline CDR1 is MDHEN and CDR2 is SYDVKM. CDR3 length: 17 amino acids. The ends lost 4 bases at V and 6 bases at J; junction bases unmatched: 11. DNA for the CDR3: TGTGCCAGCAGTTACTCGATCCCTAGCGGGAGGTCCAATGAGCAGTTCTTC. It encodes CASSYSIPSGRSNEQFF.

The sample holds many counts of this clonotype. This rearrangement joins TRBV20-1 to TRBJ1-1; D might be TRBD1 (5 bases). The CDR3 runs 14 residues. Germline CDR1 DFQATT, CDR2 SNEGSKA (reference sequence). V gave up 2 bases and J gave up 3 bases, with 13 bases separating them. Written as DNA, the CDR3 is TGCAGTGCTAGATACGGCCTCAGGGACACTGAAGCTTTCTTT. As protein: CSARYGLRDTEAFF.

Ten or more counts support this clonotype. The chain carries TRBV7-9 and TRBJ1-1, with 9 positions matching TRBD1. The CDR3 totals 16 residues. The V gene's germline CDR1 is SEHNR and CDR2 FQNEAQ (reference sequence). The trim removed 5 bases at V and 1 base at J, leaving 8 bases unmatched. CDR3 sequence: CASSILQGAPNTEAFF. CDR3 nucleotides: TGTGCCAGCAGCATACTACAGGGGGCCCCGAACACTGAAGCTTTCTTT.

Ten or more counts support this clonotype. This sequence joins TRBV5-1 and TRBJ1-4; D gene uncertain. This CDR3 comprises 14 residues. CDR1 SGHRS and CDR2 YFSETQ come from the germline V gene. The germline V and J ends were trimmed by 0 bases and 7 bases, with 10 bases remaining between them. For the CDR3, the DNA is TGCGCCAGCAGCTTGGTTGTAGGGAGTGAAAAACTGTTTTTT. Translated: CASSLVVGSEKLFF.

This clonotype was observed a handful of times. This chain links TRBV7-2 with TRBJ1-5, with 7 bases lining up with TRBD1. CDR3 length: 15 residues. The junction had 4 bases not matched to a gene; V was cut back by 1 base and J by 4 bases. Germline assignment: CDR1 SGHTA and CDR2 FQGNSA. The DNA of the CDR3 is TGTGCCAGCAGCTTAGAGGGACAGAGAAATCAGCCCCAGCATTTT. Translating gives CASSLEGQRNQPQHF.

The CDR3 DNA follows: TGTGCCAGCAGCTTAAGGCTCGAGGGGGCGAACACTGAAGCTTTCTTT. Translation gives CASSLRLEGANTEAFF. This chain uses TRBV7-2 with TRBJ1-1; 7 bases align to TRBD1. The CDR3 length is 16 residues. V lost 2 bases, J lost 1 base, and 7 bases stayed unmatched. Germline CDR1 reads SGHTA; CDR2 reads FQGNSA.

As concerns this clonotype: A much larger clonotype is one base distant, so this may be a read error. V gene TRBV6-5 combines with J gene TRBJ2-7; 8 nucleotides line up with TRBD1. With 0 bases clipped from V and 2 bases from J, the junction kept 6 bases outside the gene matches. This CDR3 is built from 16 residues. Germline CDR1 is MNHEY and CDR2 is SVGAGI. The CDR3 DNA is TGTGCCAGCAGTTACTCGCACAGGGGGATTACCTACGAGCAGTACTTC. This translates into CASSYSHRGITYEQYF.

This clonotype was seen many times. V is TRBV7-2 and J is TRBJ2-3; 8 nucleotides line up with TRBD2. V gave up 8 bases and J gave up 11 bases; unmatched junction bases: 12. Germline V gene lookup returns CDR1 SGHTA and CDR2 FQGNSA. This CDR3 spans 13 amino acids. The CDR3 DNA reads as TGTGCCAGCCGCCGGGGACTAGAGCGGATGCAGTATTTT. It translates to CASRRGLERMQYF.

Note on this clonotype: A much larger clone lies one base from this, so it may be a read error. CDR3 residues: CASSLGLAEGYNEQFF. CDR3 DNA: TGCGCCAGCAGCTTAGGGCTAGCGGAAGGCTACAATGAGCAGTTCTTC. The chain has TRBV5-1 and TRBJ2-1; TRBD2 matches 7 bases. V lost 2 bases and J lost 3; bases outside the gene matches: 8. Germline V gene sequence: CDR1 SGHRS, CDR2 YFSETQ. This CDR3 is 16 amino acids long.

This clonotype was counted many times. CDR3 in amino acids: CSATPAGGPWDTQYF. Written as DNA, the CDR3 is TGCAGTGCCACCCCAGCGGGAGGGCCGTGGGATACGCAGTATTTT. The genes are TRBV20-1 and TRBJ2-3, with 10 bases fitting TRBD2. The germline CDR1 and CDR2 sequences are DFQATT and SNEGSKA (reference sequence). V lost 6 bases to trimming and J lost 6 bases; unmatched junction nucleotides: 12. The CDR3 totals 15 residues.

This clonotype was found a few times. In DNA form, the CDR3 reads TGTGCCAGTAGTTCGCGATCCGGGGACAAAGCCTACGAGCAGTACTTC. Residues: CASSSRSGDKAYEQYF. The chain carries TRBV19 and TRBJ2-7; maybe TRBD1 (6 bases). V lost 5 bases and J 2 bases, leaving 19 bases between the germline ends. CDR3 length equals 16 residues. The germline gives CDR1 LNHDA, CDR2 SQIVND (reference sequence).

The chain combines TRBV7-2 with TRBJ1-3; D perhaps matches TRBD1 (5 bases). The CDR3 has 15 amino acids. V was trimmed by 1 base and J by 3 bases, leaving 10 bases between them. The germline V gene has CDR1 SGHTA and CDR2 FQGNSA. Here the CDR3 DNA reads TGTGCCAGCAGCTTAGTCGCAGGGCTTGGAAACACCATATATTTT. Protein: CASSLVAGLGNTIYF.

The chain links TRBV24-1 to TRBJ1-5; D is uncertain. With 3 bases removed from V and 6 bases from J, the gap between germline ends came to 8 bases. The CDR3 runs to 13 residues. Germline V gene data show CDR1 as KGHDR and CDR2 as SFDVKD. The CDR3 nucleotides are TGTGCCACCAGTGATGCAGGATTTCAGCCCCAGCATTTT. Its translation: CATSDAGFQPQHF.

The V call is TRBV7-2, the J call TRBJ2-3, with 10 bases matching TRBD2. The junction had 11 bases not matched to a gene; V was cut back by 5 bases and J by 3 bases. The germline V gene encodes CDR1 SGHTA and CDR2 FQGNSA. The CDR3 contains 17 residues. CDR3: CASSPRAGGRGTDTQYF. CDR3 nucleotide sequence: TGTGCCAGCAGCCCCAGAGCGGGAGGGCGAGGGACAGATACGCAGTATTTT.

This clonotype was detected ten times or more. The gene calls are TRBV7-2 and TRBJ2-2, with TRBD2 matching 15 bases. Trimming cost V 5 bases and J 4 bases; bases outside gene matches: 11. This CDR3 has 19 residues. Germline V gene sequence: CDR1 SGHTA, CDR2 FQGNSA. The DNA for the CDR3 is TGTGCCAGCAGCAACCACGGACTAGCGGGAGGGTTGATCACCGGGGAGCTGTTTTTT. Translated, it gives CASSNHGLAGGLITGELFF. The full variable domain, its missing parts supplied by reference TRBV7-2 and TRBJ2-2, is GAGVSQSPSNKVTEKGKDVELRCDPISGHTALYWYRQSLGQGLEFLIYFQGNSAPDKSGLPSDRFSAERTGGSVSTLTIQRTQQEDSAVYLCASSNHGLAGGLITGELFFGEGSRLTVL.

Ten or more counts support this clonotype. J is TRBJ2-1 and V is TRBV30, with D possibly TRBD1 on 5 matching bases. Trimming took 2 bases from V and 5 from J, leaving 13 bases between them. There are 14 residues in the CDR3. Germline values: CDR1 GTSNPN, CDR2 SVGIG (reference sequence). This CDR3 is CAWSQIRVHNEQFF. Here the CDR3 DNA reads TGTGCCTGGAGTCAAATCAGGGTTCACAATGAGCAGTTCTTC.

With respect to this clonotype: Germline is not matched at one junction end, which may reflect a read error. V and J are TRBV4-1 and TRBJ2-3; 7 positions agree with TRBD2. This CDR3 is 16 amino acids long. Germline V lookup: CDR1 MGHRA, CDR2 YSYEKL. The CDR3 coding sequence is TGCGCCAGCCGTTCAATTAGCGGGCGGTTCACAAATACGCAGTATTTT. This encodes CASRSISGRFTNTQYF.

This clonotype was recorded many times. The V call is TRBV5-1, the J call TRBJ2-3; tentatively, D is TRBD1 or TRBD2 (5 bases each). The CDR3 length is 15 residues. Trimming removed 2 bases from V and 3 bases from J, with 13 bases in between. The germline V gene encodes CDR1 SGHRS and CDR2 YFSETQ. The CDR3, as DNA: TGCGCCAGCAGCTTTACTGGGACGGTAACAGATACGCAGTATTTT. Amino acids: CASSFTGTVTDTQYF.

This clonotype appeared many times. The chain combines TRBV27 with TRBJ2-1; D is perhaps TRBD2 (6 bases). The germline CDR1 and CDR2 sequences are MNHEY and SMNVEV (reference sequence). V lost 6 bases and J lost 12, with 18 bases in between. CDR3 length equals 13 residues. The CDR3: CASRSRGVIGQFF. The CDR3 DNA reads TGTGCCAGCAGATCGCGCGGGGTCATCGGGCAGTTCTTC.

This clonotype was counted many times. The genes are TRBV20-1 and TRBJ2-7, with 9 bases matching TRBD2. Losses at the gene ends were 6 bases for V and 4 bases for J; bases not matched to a gene: 7. Looked up from germline, CDR1 is DFQATT and CDR2 is SNEGSKA (reference sequence). The CDR3 is 13 amino acids. The CDR3, as DNA: TGCAGTGCCCCCCCTAGCGGGACGTACGAGCAGTACTTC. Translated, it gives CSAPPSGTYEQYF.

Concerning this clonotype: This may come from a read error, since a much larger clone is one base off. V usage is TRBV3-1 and J usage is TRBJ1-2; D unresolved. The V end lost 3 bases, the J end lost 4 bases, and 12 bases lay between the germline ends. The CDR3 has 14 residues. Germline assignment: CDR1 LGHDT and CDR2 YNNKEL (reference sequence). CDR3 protein: CASSHDGRSYGYTF. DNA of the CDR3: TGTGCCAGCAGCCACGACGGCAGGTCCTATGGCTACACCTTC.